The clone carrying this T cell receptor beta chain has at least ten counts. Amplified TCR beta CDR3 regions came from RNA transcripts. An initial round of RT-PCR targeting the TCR CDR3 relied on the HTBI primer set. Via MiXCR, TCRdb re-called the multiplex PCR reads, giving one row per CDR3 protein. The data contain over 300,000 distinct CDR3 sequences, 12% to 15% of them singletons. The CDR3 has 13 residues. After removal of 8 bases from V and 5 bases from J, the junction contained 9 bases not matched to a gene. The record originates from a study of T cells in Graves' hyperthyroidism and ophthalmopathy.

The sequence derives from a woman in her forties with Graves' ophthalmopathy. This chain connects TRBV12-3 or TRBV12-4 to TRBJ2-7; the match to TRBD1 covers 7 bases. Sequencing used blood. The CDR3 region has the DNA TGTGCCAGCCGACGAAACAGGGGAGACGAGCAGTACTTC. Translating it yields CASRRNRGDEQYF.